One and the same sample provided the 10 T cell receptor beta chains below, sequenced in a study of shared clonotypes between healthy human individuals. Assay used: immunoSEQ multiplex PCR; TCRdb lists only in-frame clones, some missing. The sample lists under 650,000 clones; 90% to 96% were seen once. Material for sequencing was naive CD4+ T cells sorted from blood. Documented subset: CD45RA+ positively selected. All receptors derive from a woman under 40 in good health.

Details on this clone: The same CDR3 also results from other DNA sequences found in this sample. The rearrangement links TRBV11-2 to TRBJ2-1; D is unclear. The CDR3 consists of 11 residues. Per germline, CDR1 SGHAT and CDR2 FQNNGV. The V end was cut by 3 bases, the J end by 4 bases, with 1 base between. The CDR3 DNA reads TGTGCCAGCAGCTTTTACAATGAGCAGTTCTTC. It encodes CASSFYNEQFF. Based on the CDR3 plus reference TRBV11-2 and TRBJ2-1, the full variable domain is EAGVAQSPRYKIIEKRQSVAFWCNPISGHATLYWYQQILGQGPKLLIQFQNNGVVDDSQLPKDRFSAERLKGVDSTLKIQPAKLEDSAVYLCASSFYNEQFFGPGTRLTVL.

About this clone: The identical CDR3 is also encoded by other nucleotide sequences in the sample. This chain uses TRBV28 with TRBJ1-1; D call uncertain. Germline loops: CDR1 MDHEN, CDR2 SYDVKM. The CDR3 loop spans 11 amino acids. With 6 bases removed from V and 1 base from J, the gap between germline ends came to 3 bases. The CDR3 nucleotides read TGTGCCAGCAGGGGGAACACTGAAGCTTTCTTT. Residues: CASRGNTEAFF.

This sequence joins TRBV28 and TRBJ2-7; D possibly corresponds to TRBD2 (6 bases). CDR1 and CDR2 from the germline V gene are MDHEN and SYDVKM. Trimming removed 4 bases at V and 1 base at J, with 11 bases between. The CDR3 has 14 amino acids. The CDR3 loop is CASSSASVSYEQYF. The CDR3 nucleotides read TGTGCCAGCAGTTCCGCTAGCGTATCCTACGAGCAGTACTTC.

The gene calls are TRBV2 and TRBJ2-7, with no clear D. Trimming took 5 bases from V and 3 from J, leaving 11 bases between them. The CDR3 is 13 residues long. CDR1 is SNHLY and CDR2 is FYNNEI in the germline V gene. CDR3 sequence reads: CASSRQESYEQYF. In nucleotides, the CDR3 is TGTGCCAGCAGTCGGCAAGAAAGCTACGAGCAGTACTTC.

The J gene is TRBJ1-4, the V gene TRBV27; D is ambiguous. Germline V gene lookup returns CDR1 MNHEY and CDR2 SMNVEV (reference sequence). Trimming shortened V by 3 bases and J by 0 bases, and 11 bases separated the two germline ends. The CDR3 is made up of 16 amino acids. The CDR3 DNA sequence: TGTGCCAGCAGTTTCGGGCAGGCTGCAACTAATGAAAAACTGTTTTTT. It encodes CASSFGQAATNEKLFF.

V is TRBV27 and J is TRBJ1-2, with D perhaps TRBD1 (6 bases). Germline values: CDR1 MNHEY, CDR2 SMNVEV (reference sequence). The CDR3 sequence is 14 residues long. Trimming stripped 0 bases from V and 6 bases from J, with 11 bases between. CDR3 region: CASSLSTGYNGYTF. DNA of the CDR3: TGTGCCAGCAGTTTATCAACAGGGTATAATGGCTACACCTTC.

This chain joins TRBV5-1 and TRBJ2-3; the D is unclear. The CDR3 sequence is 13 residues long. Germline-derived CDR1 and CDR2 are SGHRS and YFSETQ. Deletions cut 7 bases from V and 2 bases from J, with 11 bases between. CDR3: CASGEPATDTQYF. In nucleotides, the CDR3 is TGCGCCAGCGGAGAACCTGCCACAGATACGCAGTATTTT.

This sequence joins TRBV5-1 and TRBJ1-1; D is undetermined. V lost 4 bases and J 5 bases, leaving 9 bases between the germline ends. CDR3 length equals 12 residues. Germline lookup yields CDR1 SGHRS and CDR2 YFSETQ. This CDR3 is CASSQTTTEAFF. In DNA form, the CDR3 reads TGCGCCAGCAGCCAGACTACGACTGAAGCTTTCTTT.

The V gene is TRBV19, the J gene TRBJ2-2; possibly TRBD1 or TRBD2 for D (5 bases each). Germline loops: CDR1 LNHDA, CDR2 SQIVND (reference sequence). There are 14 residues in the CDR3. Trimming shortened V by 5 bases and J by 3 bases, and 10 bases separated the two germline ends. CDR3 protein: CASSPGGDTGELFF. CDR3 DNA: TGTGCCAGTAGTCCTGGGGGAGACACCGGGGAGCTGTTTTTT.

The chain joins TRBV19 to TRBJ2-7; 7 bases align to TRBD1. This CDR3 comprises 14 residues. Trimming took 0 bases from V and 3 from J; bases not matched to a gene: 2. Germline V gene data show CDR1 as LNHDA and CDR2 as SQIVND (reference sequence). CDR3 sequence: CASSIETGSYEQYF. For the CDR3, the DNA is TGTGCCAGTAGTATAGAGACAGGGAGCTACGAGCAGTACTTC.